This T cell receptor beta chain is from a study of identical twins. Study-level points and caveats: Out-of-frame alpha sequences shared between twins exhibited an excess of low generation probability. With abundant cord blood beta clonotypes, insertions were fewer; memory repertoires showed no such pattern.

As for this clonotype: The antigen is undetermined.

The CDR3 length is 14 residues. Germline V gives CDR1 SQVTM, CDR2 ANQGSEA. Trimming removed 5 bases at V and 9 bases at J, with 20 bases between. Using its own MiXCR run on the 5' RACE reads, TCRdb lists one record per CDR3 protein. This table holds 450,000 to 650,000 distinct CDR3 sequences, approximately 9.6% found once. All of the donors were Caucasians in good health. This same sample was also part of a study on yellow fever vaccine responses in identical twins.

Sequenced material: PBMCs. The V gene is TRBV29-1, the J gene TRBJ2-1; D not resolved. The sequence came from a young woman in good health. Here the CDR3 reads CSVRQTVTVGEQFF. As DNA, the CDR3 is TGCAGCGTTCGCCAAACGGTTACAGTGGGTGAGCAGTTCTTC.